The next 30 T cell receptor beta chains were all read from a single sample in a study of tumor-infiltrating lymphocytes in localized non-small cell lung cancer (dated by TCRdb to the early 2020s). The library was generated by the immunoSEQ multiplex PCR assay. Here the immuneACCESS table is served through TCRdb, limited to in-frame sequences with V and J called. Missing clones are a known gap in these copies; in checked studies unresolved V genes cover under half, and the rest lacks a known reason. The sample records about 4,800 clones, 90% to 96% of which are singletons. Around 3% of the sample lies in the top ten. The sample comprised uninvolved lung tissue not adjacent to the tumor. These receptors came from a human donor with non-small cell lung cancer.

The rearrangement uses TRBV6-5 and TRBJ1-1; D call uncertain. The CDR3 runs to 16 residues. The V gene's germline CDR1 is MNHEY and CDR2 SVGAGI. Trimming shortened V by 0 bases and J by 2 bases, and 13 bases separated the two germline ends. In DNA form, the CDR3 reads TGTGCCAGCAGTTACTCGGGTCTGCGAGATAACACTGAAGCTTTCTTT. Its translation is CASSYSGLRDNTEAFF.

This chain uses TRBV5-1 with TRBJ1-1; a possible D gene is TRBD1 (6 bases). The germline gives CDR1 SGHRS, CDR2 YFSETQ. V was clipped by 4 bases and J by 1 base, with 17 bases between them. The CDR3 runs 16 residues. Written as DNA, the CDR3 is TGCGCCAGCAGCCGACAAGGACAGACACAGAACACTGAAGCTTTCTTT. Protein: CASSRQGQTQNTEAFF.

The chain links TRBV2 to TRBJ2-7; maybe TRBD1 (5 bases). Per germline, CDR1 SNHLY and CDR2 FYNNEI. V was clipped by 7 bases and J by 1 base, with 8 bases between them. The CDR3 has 12 amino acids. The CDR3: CASTRQSYEQYF. As DNA, the CDR3 is TGTGCCAGCACCCGACAGTCCTACGAGCAGTACTTC.

The chain links TRBV5-4 to TRBJ1-2, with a possible D match to TRBD1 (5 bases). The germline CDR1 and CDR2 sequences are SGHNT and YYREEE (reference sequence). V was clipped by 4 bases and J by 3 bases, with 19 bases between them. The CDR3 has 16 amino acids. The CDR3 is CASSVDVGVGDYGYTF. The CDR3, as DNA: TGTGCCAGCAGCGTAGATGTGGGGGTCGGTGACTATGGCTACACCTTC.

V is TRBV5-6 and J is TRBJ1-1; unclear D gene. V was shortened by 0 bases and J by 8 bases, with 5 bases between the two germline ends. Per the germline V gene, CDR1 is SGHDT and CDR2 is YYEEEE. CDR3 length: 11 amino acids. The CDR3, as DNA: TGTGCCAGCAGCTTGGAGGGCGAAGCTTTCTTT. Its protein is CASSLEGEAFF.

This chain joins TRBV11-2 and TRBJ2-5, with 8 bases that match TRBD2. J was trimmed by 0 bases and V by 1 base; bases with no gene match: 10. Germline CDR1 SGHAT, CDR2 FQNNGV. The CDR3 spans 18 residues. The CDR3 sequence: CASSLAARGGRYQETQYF. The CDR3, as DNA: TGTGCCAGCAGCTTAGCCGCCCGGGGGGGGAGGTACCAAGAGACCCAGTACTTC.

This clone was recorded once. The V gene is TRBV5-5, the J gene TRBJ2-7; 7 nucleotides align to TRBD2. The length of the CDR3 is 12 residues. Trimming at V came to 5 bases and at J to 3 bases, leaving 2 bases not matched to a gene. Germline CDR1 and CDR2: SGHKS and YYEKEE (reference sequence). The CDR3 here is CASRTSSYEQYF. The CDR3 bases are TGTGCCAGCAGGACTAGCAGCTACGAGCAGTACTTC.

The chain couples TRBV5-4 to TRBJ1-1; D may be TRBD1 (6 bases). V was pared by 4 bases and J by 8 bases, with 18 bases between. CDR3 length equals 14 residues. Per germline, CDR1 SGHNT and CDR2 YYREEE (reference sequence). The CDR3 protein is CASSRPDGGGEAFF. CDR3 DNA: TGTGCCAGCAGCCGCCCAGACGGGGGGGGCGAAGCTTTCTTT.

The chain recombines TRBV5-1 with TRBJ2-1; 8 bases are a match to TRBD2. The J segment lost 3 bases and the V segment lost 4 bases, leaving 3 bases of the junction unmatched. Germline V gene lookup returns CDR1 SGHRS and CDR2 YFSETQ. The CDR3 contains 14 residues. The CDR3 region is CASSQAGDYNEQFF. CDR3 DNA sequence: TGCGCCAGCAGCCAAGCGGGAGACTACAATGAGCAGTTCTTC.

This rearrangement joins TRBV27 to TRBJ2-1; no reliable D call. The CDR3 has 14 amino acids. CDR1 MNHEY and CDR2 SMNVEV come from the germline V gene (reference sequence). V lost 3 bases, J lost 3 bases, and 9 bases lay in between. This CDR3 is CASSFLGDYNEQFF. The CDR3 DNA reads as TGTGCCAGCAGTTTCCTCGGTGACTACAATGAGCAGTTCTTC.

The rearrangement uses TRBV10-3 and TRBJ2-7; the D is unclear. The CDR3 length is 13 residues. Trimming left V 4 bases short and J 3 bases short, with 10 bases between. The V gene's germline CDR1 is ENHRY and CDR2 SYGVKD. CDR3 coding DNA: TGTGCCATCAGTGCACTCGGCGGCTACGAGCAGTACTTC. This translates into CAISALGGYEQYF.

Only one count was recorded for this clone. This chain links TRBV29-1 with TRBJ1-1; 8 nucleotides line up with TRBD1. Germline CDR1 SQVTM, CDR2 ANQGSEA. There are 15 residues in the CDR3. V dropped 5 bases and J dropped 7; count of bases not matched to a gene: 15. The chain's CDR3 is CSVYLPQGAQGEAFF. The CDR3 region has the DNA TGCAGCGTTTACTTGCCCCAGGGGGCGCAAGGTGAAGCTTTCTTT.

V usage is TRBV6-1 and J usage is TRBJ1-1, with TRBD1 as a possible D gene (6 bases). Germline V gene lookup returns CDR1 MNHNS and CDR2 SASEGT. V lost 4 bases to trimming and J lost 5 bases, with 11 bases between them. CDR3 length: 13 amino acids. The CDR3 sequence: CASSAPQGTEAFF. DNA for the CDR3: TGTGCCAGCAGTGCTCCACAGGGAACTGAAGCTTTCTTT.

The chain couples TRBV5-1 to TRBJ1-3; maybe TRBD1 (6 bases). Germline V gene lookup returns CDR1 SGHRS and CDR2 YFSETQ. V dropped 4 bases and J dropped 4 bases, with 12 bases sitting between them. The CDR3 totals 14 residues. The CDR3 DNA reads TGCGCCAGCAGCCCTACAGGGAACGGAAACACCATATATTTT. Amino acids: CASSPTGNGNTIYF.

The CDR3 protein is CASTGDRDGYTF. The CDR3 nucleotides read TGTGCCAGCACCGGGGACAGAGATGGCTACACCTTC. The chain recombines TRBV6-5 with TRBJ1-2; 7 bases line up with TRBD1. CDR1 is MNHEY and CDR2 is SVGAGI in the germline V gene. The CDR3 is made up of 12 amino acids. The V gene end was trimmed by 7 bases and the J gene end by 6 bases; junction bases not matched to a gene: 5.

The chain couples TRBV15 to TRBJ2-7; 7 bases are a match to TRBD2. Trimming removed 3 bases from V and 3 bases from J; junction bases left unmatched: 11. The CDR3 has 16 amino acids. CDR1 and CDR2 (germline): LNHNV, YYDKDF (reference sequence). The CDR3 nucleotides read TGTGCCACCAGCAGGTCCATTGGGGGGGGTGGCTACGAGCAGTACTTC. This translates into CATSRSIGGGGYEQYF. Full variable domain (missing parts from reference TRBV15 and TRBJ2-7): DAMVIQNPRYQVTQFGKPVTLSCSQTLNHNVMYWYQQKSSQAPKLLFHYYDKDFNNEADTPDNFQSRRPNTSFCFLDIRSPGLGDTAMYLCATSRSIGGGGYEQYFGPGTRLTVT.

This chain links TRBV18 with TRBJ2-7; a possible D gene is TRBD2 (5 bases). The germline gives CDR1 KGHSH, CDR2 LQKENI. V lost 3 bases and J 2 bases, leaving 8 bases between the germline ends. This CDR3 contains 13 residues. In DNA, the CDR3 is TGTGCCAGCTCACCGCTCGGGACCTACGAGCAGTACTTC. Its translation is CASSPLGTYEQYF.

The chain uses TRBV30 and TRBJ1-1; no firm D call. Germline values: CDR1 GTSNPN, CDR2 SVGIG (reference sequence). The CDR3 has 15 amino acids. The germline V and J ends were trimmed by 3 bases and 1 base, with 15 bases remaining between them. CDR3 in amino acids: CAWSPEGRENTEAFF. In nucleotides, the CDR3 is TGTGCCTGGAGCCCTGAAGGTCGAGAGAACACTGAAGCTTTCTTT.

The genes are TRBV5-1 and TRBJ1-1, with 7 bases that match TRBD1. In germline, CDR1 is SGHRS, CDR2 YFSETQ. The V gene end was trimmed by 4 bases and the J gene end by 4 bases; junction bases not matched to a gene: 10. This CDR3 is built from 15 residues. In DNA, the CDR3 is TGCGCCAGCAGCCTCAGACAGGGCGGGACCACTGAAGCTTTCTTT. Protein product: CASSLRQGGTTEAFF.

The chain couples TRBV6-1 to TRBJ2-2, with D maybe TRBD1 (5 bases). CDR3 length: 16 amino acids. Germline CDR1 is MNHNS and CDR2 is SASEGT. The V end lost 4 bases, the J end lost 1 base, and 13 bases lay between the germline ends. This CDR3 is CASSGARVMNTGELFF. In nucleotides, the CDR3 is TGTGCCAGCAGTGGAGCCAGGGTCATGAACACCGGGGAGCTGTTTTTT.

The V and J genes are TRBV7-2 and TRBJ2-3; no definite D call. The CDR3 has 15 residues. The germline gives CDR1 SGHTA, CDR2 FQGNSA. V shed 4 bases and J shed 8 bases, with 19 bases lying between them. The CDR3 here is CASSSQATAKVTQYF. The DNA of the CDR3 is TGTGCCAGCAGCTCACAAGCTACAGCCAAAGTTACGCAGTATTTT.

V usage is TRBV11-3 and J usage is TRBJ1-1; 9 nucleotides match TRBD1. Germline V gives CDR1 SGHNT, CDR2 YENEEA. The trim removed 5 bases at V and 2 bases at J, leaving 6 bases unmatched. This CDR3 spans 15 amino acids. DNA for the CDR3: TGTGCCAGCAGCACCGGGACAGGGCTTAACACTGAAGCTTTCTTT. This gives the protein CASSTGTGLNTEAFF.

This sequence joins TRBV19 and TRBJ2-1; weak D call: TRBD1 (6 bases). This CDR3 region has 13 residues. The germline gives CDR1 LNHDA, CDR2 SQIVND (reference sequence). With 5 bases removed from V and 14 bases from J, the gap between germline ends came to 19 bases. The CDR3 loop reads CASSLINRDGKFF. CDR3 in DNA: TGTGCCAGTAGTCTAATCAACAGGGACGGGAAGTTCTTC.

V usage is TRBV15 and J usage is TRBJ1-1; TRBD1 is a possible D gene (5 bases). CDR3 length equals 14 residues. The V and J ends lost 1 base and 7 bases respectively, with 13 bases between them. The germline CDR1 and CDR2 sequences are LNHNV and YYDKDF (reference sequence). CDR3 sequence (DNA): TGTGCCACCAGCAGAGCGGGGGTCCCCTATGAAGCTTTCTTT. It is translated as CATSRAGVPYEAFF. Supplemented by reference TRBV15 and TRBJ1-1, the full variable domain reads DAMVIQNPRYQVTQFGKPVTLSCSQTLNHNVMYWYQQKSSQAPKLLFHYYDKDFNNEADTPDNFQSRRPNTSFCFLDIRSPGLGDTAMYLCATSRAGVPYEAFFGQGTRLTVV.

This sequence joins TRBV7-2 and TRBJ1-1; TRBD1 matches 7 bases. Per germline, CDR1 SGHTA and CDR2 FQGNSA. The V segment lost 4 bases and the J segment 6 bases; nucleotides outside the gene matches: 5. This CDR3 has 13 amino acids. As DNA, the CDR3 is TGTGCCAGCAGCTGGGACAGCCCCTCTGAAGCTTTCTTT. Protein: CASSWDSPSEAFF.

The chain links TRBV14 to TRBJ2-3; no clear D gene. V shed 2 bases and J shed 0 bases, with 9 bases lying between them. Germline CDR1 is SGHDN and CDR2 is FVKESK. CDR3 size: 15 residues. The CDR3 DNA reads TGTGCCAGCAGCCAACGGCACGGGAGCACAGATACGCAGTATTTT. Protein: CASSQRHGSTDTQYF. The whole variable domain, remainder taken from reference TRBV14 and TRBJ2-3, is EAGVTQFPSHSVIEKGQTVTLRCDPISGHDNLYWYRRVMGKEIKFLLHFVKESKQDESGMPNNRFLAERTGGTYSTLKVQPAELEDSGVYFCASSQRHGSTDTQYFGPGTRLTVL.

V and J are TRBV27 and TRBJ2-7, with 13 positions matching TRBD2. This CDR3 has 15 amino acids. Per germline, CDR1 MNHEY and CDR2 SMNVEV (reference sequence). J was trimmed by 4 bases and V by 6 bases; bases with no gene match: 6. CDR3 protein: CASRVPGLAGYEQYF. In DNA form, the CDR3 reads TGTGCCAGCAGAGTGCCGGGACTAGCGGGATACGAGCAGTACTTC.

V is TRBV30 and J is TRBJ1-3; D possibly corresponds to TRBD1 (6 bases). The CDR3 contains 16 residues. Trimming removed 0 bases from V and 4 bases from J, with 16 bases in between. The germline V gene encodes CDR1 GTSNPN and CDR2 SVGIG (reference sequence). The CDR3 region is CAWSVVHPGAGNTIYF. The DNA of the CDR3 is TGTGCCTGGAGTGTGGTGCACCCGGGGGCCGGAAACACCATATATTTT.

The genes are TRBV7-6 and TRBJ1-4, with TRBD1 matching over 8 bases. The V gene's germline CDR1 is SGHVS and CDR2 FNYEAQ. The CDR3 covers 15 residues. V shed 2 bases and J 4 bases; nucleotides not matched to a gene: 3. The CDR3 loop reads CASSLQGASNEKLFF. In DNA, the CDR3 is TGTGCCAGCAGCTTACAGGGGGCCAGTAATGAAAAACTGTTTTTT.

The chain has TRBV5-6 and TRBJ2-7; D uncertain. Trimming took 7 bases from V and 0 from J, leaving 17 bases between them. Germline V gene lookup returns CDR1 SGHDT and CDR2 YYEEEE. The CDR3 is 15 residues long. The DNA of the CDR3 is TGTGCCAGCGGTCCGGGCCCCTCGGGCTCCTACGAGCAGTACTTC. It encodes CASGPGPSGSYEQYF.